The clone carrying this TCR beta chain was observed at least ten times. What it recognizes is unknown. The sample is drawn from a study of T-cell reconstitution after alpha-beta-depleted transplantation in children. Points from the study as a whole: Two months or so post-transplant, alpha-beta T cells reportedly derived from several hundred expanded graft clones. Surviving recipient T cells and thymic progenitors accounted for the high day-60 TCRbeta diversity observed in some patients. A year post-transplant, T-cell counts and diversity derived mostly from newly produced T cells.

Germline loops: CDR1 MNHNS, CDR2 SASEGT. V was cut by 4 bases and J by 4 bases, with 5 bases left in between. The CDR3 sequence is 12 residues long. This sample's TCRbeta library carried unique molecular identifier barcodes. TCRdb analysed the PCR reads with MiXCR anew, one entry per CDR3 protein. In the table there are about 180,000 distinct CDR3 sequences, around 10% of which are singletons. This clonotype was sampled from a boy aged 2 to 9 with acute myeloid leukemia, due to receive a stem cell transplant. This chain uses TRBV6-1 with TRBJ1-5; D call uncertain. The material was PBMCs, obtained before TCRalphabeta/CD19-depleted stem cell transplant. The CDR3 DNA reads TGTGCCAGCAGTGGCCGAAATCAGCCCCAGCATTTT. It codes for CASSGRNQPQHF.